This T cell receptor (beta chain) emerged from a study of blood T cell repertoires in COVID-19. At the level of the study: Donors in the United States, Italy and Spain gave samples during acute or convalescent COVID-19. Sources were T cells, B-cell-depleted T cells, or PBMCs; the material itself was cDNA or gDNA.

The CDR3 covers 15 residues. V shed 4 bases and J shed 5 bases, with 14 bases lying between them. The germline V gene has CDR1 LGHDT and CDR2 YNNKEL (reference sequence). The authors' processing: Quantification of nucleated cells was approximated via reference gene primer amplification. TCRdb's table, derived via immunoSEQ multiplex PCR, lists solely in-frame clones and lacks some. That table furnishes V, J and clone size, whereas the DNA furnished D and trimming. The data hold some 220,000 clones, with about 79% observed a single time. The chain links TRBV3-1 (or the pseudogene TRBV3-2) to TRBJ2-2; D may be TRBD1 (5 bases). The receptor comes from a man aged 50 to 60 with active or convalescent COVID-19. Material for sequencing was peripheral blood. The CDR3 DNA follows: TGTGCCAGCAGCCTTGGGGCCGCAGGGACCGGGGAGCTGTTTTTT. Residues: CASSLGAAGTGELFF.